This T cell receptor beta chain was captured by sequencing in a study of blood T cell repertoires in COVID-19 (TCRdb year 2020). Notes on the research overall: Samples from collaborators originated in the United States, Italy and Spain and spanned both the acute and convalescent phases of COVID-19. The prospective study material was composed of cDNA or gDNA derived from T cells, B-cell-depleted T cells, or PBMCs. The dataset comprised deeply sampled blood TCRbeta repertoires from subjects exposed to, actively infected with, or recovered from COVID-19. The repertoires were released in a freely available public database intended as a resource for research on the immune response to SARS-CoV-2. Samples came from the ongoing ImmuneRACE study (first 160 participants) plus 1,254 subjects from 6 global collaborators. A de-identified subject ID, COVID-19 status, age in years and sex were almost always included in the sample metadata. HLA class I and class II types, where available, came from metadata supplied by the sample provider rather than from assay-based typing.

The cysteine opens and the phenylalanine closes a CDR3 of 12 amino acids. The read is trimmed to its CDR3 DNA, 36 bases read in frame from base 1. The junction shows trimming of 6 bases on V and 2 bases on J, plus 5 bases between the germline ends. The germline V gene provides CDR1 SQVTM and CDR2 ANQGSEA. In Seattle, one collaborating source enrolled patients while the infection was active and tracked those patients longitudinally over the course of disease. Whole blood was collected in K2EDTA tubes by collaborating institutions according to the institutions' own protocols. For TCRbeta analysis, collaborators shipped samples in one of three forms: frozen whole blood, isolated PBMCs, or DNA extracted from either of those sample types. TCRbeta CDR3 regions were amplified from genomic DNA using the immunoSEQ Assay, a bias-controlled multiplex PCR. Per the authors' processing: Within the assay, amplification of reference gene primers was used to estimate how many nucleated cells each sample contained. Sequence reads were collapsed and filtered to measure the absolute abundance of every unique TCRbeta CDR3 rearrangement. For each sample, productive Simpson clonality was calculated by taking the square root of Simpson's diversity index across productive rearrangements. The source is immuneACCESS, and TCRdb retained only in-frame sequences with V and J called. Part of the clones is not carried over; for the studies checked, unresolved V genes explain less than half of this, and the remainder is unexplained. Clone size and the V and J calls come from that table; the DNA yielded D and trimming. In this sample the table shows about 150,000 clones, 85% to 90% of which occur a single time. The ten largest clones capture 13% of the sample.

Details on this clone: Its antigen target is currently unknown. Base quality data are lacking; no much larger clone is found one base away.

Summary of the overall study and its limitations: The amount of clinical and demographic metadata varied by source and participant and was provided uncurated.

This sequence originates from a man in his late teens or twenties with COVID-19, enrolled during active disease. The specimen was peripheral blood. The sequence links TRBV29-1 to TRBJ2-6; there is no confident call for the D gene. This receptor carries the CDR3 CSVPTGANVLTF. The nucleotide sequence reads TGCAGCGTCCCCACTGGGGCCAACGTCCTGACTTTC.